The 19 T cell receptor beta chains given below trace back to one sample, sequenced in a study of identical twins. TCRdb fed the 5' RACE reads into MiXCR, producing one record per CDR3 protein. The table shows around 510,000 distinct CDR3 sequences, with more than 13% occurring only once. A further study also used this sample, focusing on yellow fever vaccine responses in identical twins.

Sample: CD4+ T cells sorted from blood. Receptor source: a woman aged 18-35 years in good health.

This clonotype turned up a few times. This chain uses TRBV4-3 with TRBJ2-7, with 9 bases aligning to TRBD1. V trimming: 0 bases; J trimming: 1 base; junction bases outside the gene matches: 1. The CDR3 extends over 15 amino acids. Germline values: CDR1 LGHNA, CDR2 YSLEER. The CDR3 nucleotides are TGCGCCAGCAGCCAAGACGGACAGGGGTCCTACGAGCAGTACTTC. This gives the protein CASSQDGQGSYEQYF.

A few counts support this clonotype. CDR3 in amino acids: CASRSAWDTTEAFF. CDR3 coding DNA: TGTGCCAGCAGATCGGCCTGGGATACCACTGAAGCTTTCTTT. This chain connects TRBV28 to TRBJ1-1; D remains unclear. This CDR3 contains 14 residues. Trimming cost V 6 bases and J 4 bases, with 15 bases left between them. Germline CDR1 MDHEN, CDR2 SYDVKM.

The chain joins TRBV20-1 to TRBJ2-1, with TRBD2 identical over 9 bases. V was clipped by 1 base and J by 7 bases; unmatched bases: 8. The CDR3 has 15 residues. Germline V gene lookup returns CDR1 DFQATT and CDR2 SNEGSKA (reference sequence). The CDR3 nucleotides are TGCAGTGCTAGAGCCGGGACTAGCAAAAAAAATGAGCAGTTCTTC. Its translation: CSARAGTSKKNEQFF.

The V gene is TRBV3-1, the J gene TRBJ2-4; 7 nucleotides line up with TRBD1. Trimming took 1 base from V and 7 from J; bases not matched to a gene: 7. The CDR3 covers 15 residues. Germline assignment: CDR1 LGHDT and CDR2 YNNKEL (reference sequence). CDR3 amino acids: CASSQVTGPGNIQYF. The CDR3 DNA reads TGTGCCAGCAGCCAAGTGACAGGGCCAGGGAACATTCAGTACTTC.

The CDR3 sequence: CASSPRGVVPTGELFF. CDR3 in DNA: TGTGCCAGCAGTCCCCGTGGGGTCGTGCCGACCGGGGAGCTGTTTTTT. The chain combines TRBV12-3 or TRBV12-4 with TRBJ2-2; D gene unclear. Trimming removed 5 bases from V and 5 bases from J, with 18 bases in between. This CDR3 contains 16 residues.

The rearrangement uses TRBV5-1 and TRBJ2-7; TRBD2 aligns across 13 bases. The V segment lost 4 bases and the J segment 5 bases; nucleotides outside the gene matches: 9. This CDR3 spans 16 amino acids. The germline V gene has CDR1 SGHRS and CDR2 YFSETQ. The CDR3 bases are TGCGCCAGCAGCCCCTCACCCGGGACTAGCGGGAACGAGCAGTACTTC. Translated: CASSPSPGTSGNEQYF.

In its sample, this clonotype was seen many times. The chain has TRBV29-1 and TRBJ2-1, with D maybe TRBD2 (6 bases). Germline V gene lookup returns CDR1 SQVTM and CDR2 ANQGSEA. The CDR3 runs to 14 residues. V gave up 6 bases and J gave up 8 bases, with 20 bases separating them. The CDR3 here is CSVLGGRGVDEQFF. The CDR3 DNA is TGCAGCGTGCTTGGGGGGAGAGGTGTCGATGAGCAGTTCTTC.

V and J are TRBV3-1 and TRBJ2-3; D is ambiguous. This CDR3 spans 15 amino acids. The V end lost 4 bases, the J end lost 3 bases, and 14 bases lay between the germline ends. The germline CDR1 and CDR2 sequences are LGHDT and YNNKEL (reference sequence). The CDR3 spells CASSLTDGWTDTQYF. CDR3 DNA sequence: TGTGCCAGCAGCCTGACGGACGGATGGACAGATACGCAGTATTTT.

The chain has TRBV4-1 and TRBJ2-3; no definite D call. The CDR3 spans 16 residues. V lost 1 base to trimming and J lost 0 bases, with 11 bases between them. Germline CDR1 and CDR2: MGHRA and YSYEKL. The chain's CDR3 is CASSQAWTASTDTQYF. DNA of the CDR3: TGCGCCAGCAGCCAAGCCTGGACGGCGAGCACAGATACGCAGTATTTT.

This clonotype was counted a few times. The rearrangement links TRBV20-1 to TRBJ1-4; 9 nucleotides align to TRBD1. Germline V gene data show CDR1 as DFQATT and CDR2 as SNEGSKA (reference sequence). CDR3 length equals 13 residues. Germline trimming cut 3 bases from V and 8 bases from J; bases unmatched to any gene: 4. The CDR3 region has the DNA TGCAGTGCTAGGGGACAGGGTAGGGAAAAACTGTTTTTT. Translation: CSARGQGREKLFF.

This clonotype has a handful of counts. This chain connects TRBV20-1 to TRBJ1-5, with no clear D. The ends were cut back, 0 bases at V and 4 bases at J, with 7 bases in the middle. Germline CDR1 DFQATT, CDR2 SNEGSKA (reference sequence). CDR3 length: 13 residues. The CDR3 region is CSAREITNQPQHF. In DNA form, the CDR3 reads TGCAGTGCTAGAGAGATCACAAATCAGCCCCAGCATTTT.

The V call is TRBV13, the J call TRBJ2-1; TRBD2 agrees at 8 bases. The CDR3 is 15 amino acids. Germline CDR1 is PRHDT and CDR2 is FYEKMQ (reference sequence). V was clipped by 5 bases and J by 1 base; unmatched bases: 4. The CDR3 sequence is CASSPREGSYNEQFF. The CDR3 region has the DNA TGTGCCAGCAGCCCCCGGGAGGGGTCCTACAATGAGCAGTTCTTC. Based on the CDR3 plus reference TRBV13 and TRBJ2-1, the full variable domain is AAGVIQSPRHLIKEKRETATLKCYPIPRHDTVYWYQQGPGQDPQFLISFYEKMQSDKGSIPDRFSAQQFSDYHSELNMSSLELGDSALYFCASSPREGSYNEQFFGPGTRLTVL.

This clonotype occurred a few times. This chain joins TRBV5-1 and TRBJ2-7; 11 positions agree with TRBD2. The junction had 5 bases not matched to a gene; V was cut back by 3 bases and J by 3 bases. Germline-derived CDR1 and CDR2 are SGHRS and YFSETQ. The CDR3 covers 15 residues. CDR3 loop: CASSYVLAGDYEQYF. The CDR3 region has the DNA TGCGCCAGCAGCTACGTACTAGCGGGAGACTACGAGCAGTACTTC.

This clonotype was observed a single time. The CDR3 region has the DNA TGTGCCAGCAGTTACTCGAGCCCCAGGGTACCAGAGACCCAGTACTTC. This codes for CASSYSSPRVPETQYF. This chain uses TRBV6-5 with TRBJ2-5, with a tentative D call TRBD1 (5 bases). The germline V gene has CDR1 MNHEY and CDR2 SVGAGI. This CDR3 spans 16 amino acids. V lost 0 bases to trimming and J lost 4 bases, with 15 bases between them.

This clonotype was seen more than once but under ten times. The DNA for the CDR3 is TGTGCCAGCAGTAAGGGACTAGCGAAACAAAACATTCAGTACTTC. It specifies CASSKGLAKQNIQYF. This chain connects TRBV12-3 or TRBV12-4 to TRBJ2-4, with TRBD2 matching 10 bases. This CDR3 comprises 15 residues. The trim removed 5 bases at V and 5 bases at J, leaving 6 bases unmatched.

The chain joins TRBV20-1 to TRBJ2-7; D possibly corresponds to TRBD2 (6 bases). The germline V gene has CDR1 DFQATT and CDR2 SNEGSKA (reference sequence). Between the trimmed V and J ends, which lost 1 base and 4 bases, there was a span of 8 bases. CDR3 length: 12 residues. CDR3 in DNA: TGCAGTGCTAGAGCAGCGGGTTACGAGCAGTACTTC. This codes for CSARAAGYEQYF.

This rearrangement joins TRBV6-2 or TRBV6-3 to TRBJ2-1, with D tentatively TRBD1 or TRBD2 (5 bases each). The germline V and J ends were trimmed by 5 bases and 14 bases, with 25 bases remaining between them. Germline V lookup: CDR1 MNHEY, CDR2 SVGEGT. The CDR3 has 15 amino acids. The CDR3 DNA sequence: TGTGCCAGCAGTAAGAACGTACCCGGGACGGCGGATGAGTTCTTC. It encodes CASSKNVPGTADEFF.

In its sample, this clonotype was seen a few times. The chain couples TRBV3-1 to TRBJ2-5; no firm D call. CDR1 LGHDT and CDR2 YNNKEL come from the germline V gene (reference sequence). The V and J ends lost 0 bases and 2 bases respectively, with 7 bases between them. The CDR3 loop spans 14 amino acids. Here the CDR3 reads CASSQEDRQETQYF. Written as DNA, the CDR3 is TGTGCCAGCAGCCAAGAAGATAGGCAAGAGACCCAGTACTTC.

This clonotype was observed a handful of times. This rearrangement joins TRBV29-1 to TRBJ2-4; D possibly corresponds to TRBD1 (5 bases). Trimming left V 6 bases short and J 6 bases short, with 9 bases between. The CDR3 totals 11 residues. The germline CDR1 and CDR2 sequences are SQVTM and ANQGSEA. The CDR3 sequence: CSVRQGNIQYF. As DNA, the CDR3 is TGCAGCGTGAGGCAGGGAAACATTCAGTACTTC.